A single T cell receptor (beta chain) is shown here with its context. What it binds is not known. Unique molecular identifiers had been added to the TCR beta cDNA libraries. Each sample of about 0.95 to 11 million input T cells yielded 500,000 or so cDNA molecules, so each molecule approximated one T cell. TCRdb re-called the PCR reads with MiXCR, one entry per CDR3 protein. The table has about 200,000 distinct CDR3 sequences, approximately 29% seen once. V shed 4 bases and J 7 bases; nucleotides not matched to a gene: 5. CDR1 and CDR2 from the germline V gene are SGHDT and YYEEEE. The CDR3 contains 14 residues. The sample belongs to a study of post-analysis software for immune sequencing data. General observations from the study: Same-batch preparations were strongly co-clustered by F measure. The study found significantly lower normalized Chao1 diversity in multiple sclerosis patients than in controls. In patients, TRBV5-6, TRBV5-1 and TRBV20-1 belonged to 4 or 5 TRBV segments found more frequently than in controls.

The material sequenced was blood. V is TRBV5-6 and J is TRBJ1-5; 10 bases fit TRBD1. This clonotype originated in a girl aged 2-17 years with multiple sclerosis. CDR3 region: CASSGGDRGQPQHF. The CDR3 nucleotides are TGTGCCAGCAGCGGAGGGGACAGGGGACAGCCCCAGCATTTT.